This T cell receptor (beta chain) comes out of a study of T cell repertoires in cytomegalovirus infection. TCRdb reprocessed the reads with MiXCR, giving one entry per CDR3 protein. The table lists 450,000 to 600,000 distinct CDR3 sequences, 11% of them singletons. The germline gives CDR1 SQVTM, CDR2 ANQGSEA. CDR3 size: 16 residues. J lost 5 bases, V lost 1 base, and 8 bases had no gene match. The TCR sequence derives from a human donor in good health (CMV status not recorded). Some clones in this sample may be carry-over from other donors' samples. The sample taken for sequencing was PBMCs. The chain employs TRBV29-1 and TRBJ2-5; TRBD2 matches 12 bases. For the CDR3, the DNA is TGCAGCGTTGAAGGACTAGCGGGAGTACTAGTGGAGACCCAGTACTTC. As protein: CSVEGLAGVLVETQYF.